The 18 T cell receptor beta chains listed next were all sequenced from one sample in a study of blood T cell repertoires in COVID-19. Profiling relied on immunoSEQ multiplex PCR, and the TCRdb table lists in-frame clones only, not all of them. The sample carries around 99,000 clones, 70% to 90% recorded once. Sequenced input: peripheral blood. These receptor sequences come from a man aged 50-60 years with active or convalescent COVID-19.

The rearrangement uses TRBV7-8 and TRBJ2-3; 11 nucleotides line up with TRBD2. Germline-derived CDR1 and CDR2 are SGHVS and FQNEAQ. CDR3 size: 18 residues. The ends lost 5 bases at V and 3 bases at J; junction bases unmatched: 13. The CDR3 region is CASSPGTSGGGGTDTQYF. The CDR3 bases are TGTGCCAGCAGCCCCGGGACTAGCGGAGGAGGGGGAACAGATACGCAGTATTTT.

The rearrangement links TRBV18 to TRBJ1-2, with TRBD1 identical over 7 bases. Germline V gives CDR1 KGHSH, CDR2 LQKENI. The length of the CDR3 is 13 residues. Trimming cost V 1 base and J 7 bases; bases outside gene matches: 3. In nucleotides, the CDR3 is TGTGCCAGCTCACCACAGGGACAGATTGGCTACACCTTC. Its protein product is CASSPQGQIGYTF.

This rearrangement joins TRBV11-3 to TRBJ2-1, with D uncertain. This CDR3 contains 14 residues. Germline loops: CDR1 SGHNT, CDR2 YENEEA. V was shortened by 5 bases and J by 0 bases, with 8 bases between the two germline ends. The CDR3 DNA sequence: TGTGCCAGCAGCCCAGGTGGCTCCTACAATGAGCAGTTCTTC. Translated, it gives CASSPGGSYNEQFF.

The rearrangement uses TRBV7-2 and TRBJ1-3; perhaps TRBD1 as D (5 bases). Germline CDR1 reads SGHTA; CDR2 reads FQGNSA. V lost 5 bases and J lost 4, with 12 bases in between. This CDR3 has 14 amino acids. Here the CDR3 reads CASSRGTQGNTIYF. The CDR3 nucleotides are TGTGCCAGCAGCCGTGGGACTCAGGGAAACACCATATATTTT. The entire variable domain, with the rest obtained from reference TRBV7-2 and TRBJ1-3, is as follows: GAGVSQSPSNKVTEKGKDVELRCDPISGHTALYWYRQSLGQGLEFLIYFQGNSAPDKSGLPSDRFSAERTGGSVSTLTIQRTQQEDSAVYLCASSRGTQGNTIYFGEGSWLTVV.

This chain uses TRBV14 with TRBJ2-5, with 10 bases identical to TRBD2. CDR3 length: 16 residues. Germline-derived CDR1 and CDR2 are SGHDN and FVKESK. The J segment lost 2 bases and the V segment lost 4 bases, leaving 7 bases of the junction unmatched. The CDR3 region has the DNA TGTGCCAGCAGCCCGACCCTAGCGGGAGTACAAGAGACCCAGTACTTC. The encoded protein is CASSPTLAGVQETQYF.

V and J are TRBV27 and TRBJ1-4; D possibly corresponds to TRBD1 (5 bases). This CDR3 has 16 residues. Per the germline V gene, CDR1 is MNHEY and CDR2 is SMNVEV (reference sequence). V lost 5 bases, J lost 8 bases, and 21 bases lay in between. Here the CDR3 reads CASSPRRGKVKEKLFF. For the CDR3, the DNA is TGTGCCAGCAGTCCGCGCCGGGGGAAGGTCAAAGAAAAACTGTTTTTT. Complete variable domain (other parts from reference TRBV27 and TRBJ1-4): EAQVTQNPRYLITVTGKKLTVTCSQNMNHEYMSWYRQDPGLGLRQIYYSMNVEVTDKGDVPEGYKVSRKEKRNFPLILESPSPNQTSLYFCASSPRRGKVKEKLFFGSGTQLSVL.

The sample holds one count of this clone. This chain joins TRBV19 and TRBJ1-4; 8 bases line up with TRBD1. The J segment lost 8 bases and the V segment lost 3 bases, leaving 8 bases of the junction unmatched. The CDR3 is 15 residues long. Germline values: CDR1 LNHDA, CDR2 SQIVND (reference sequence). CDR3 DNA: TGTGCCAGTAGTATCGGACAGGGACGAGGGGAAAAACTGTTTTTT. Protein: CASSIGQGRGEKLFF. The full variable domain, rest sourced from reference TRBV19 and TRBJ1-4, is DGGITQSPKYLFRKEGQNVTLSCEQNLNHDAMYWYRQDPGQGLRLIYYSQIVNDFQKGDIAEGYSVSREKKESFPLTVTSAQKNPTAFYLCASSIGQGRGEKLFFGSGTQLSVL.

The V call is TRBV7-2, the J call TRBJ2-5; D is possibly TRBD2 (7 bases). CDR3 size: 17 residues. Trimming removed 5 bases from V and 4 bases from J, with 23 bases in between. The germline V gene encodes CDR1 SGHTA and CDR2 FQGNSA. The CDR3, as DNA: TGTGCCAGCAGCCCTAATACAGGGAGGGGGTACCGAGAGACCCAGTACTTC. Its translation: CASSPNTGRGYRETQYF. Supplemented by reference TRBV7-2 and TRBJ2-5, the full variable domain reads GAGVSQSPSNKVTEKGKDVELRCDPISGHTALYWYRQSLGQGLEFLIYFQGNSAPDKSGLPSDRFSAERTGGSVSTLTIQRTQQEDSAVYLCASSPNTGRGYRETQYFGPGTRLLVL.

The count of this clone is one. This chain uses TRBV29-1 with TRBJ2-3, with D unresolved. The CDR3 sequence is 12 residues long. V lost 2 bases and J 0 bases, leaving 3 bases between the germline ends. CDR1 SQVTM and CDR2 ANQGSEA come from the germline V gene. DNA of the CDR3: TGCAGCGTTGAAACTAGCACAGATACGCAGTATTTT. Protein sequence: CSVETSTDTQYF.

This clone was seen a few times. This sequence joins TRBV5-1 and TRBJ2-7, with a tentative D call TRBD1 (5 bases). The CDR3 spans 13 residues. V lost 5 bases and J lost 6, with 15 bases in between. Per germline, CDR1 SGHRS and CDR2 YFSETQ. In DNA, the CDR3 is TGCGCCAGCAGTAGGACATGGTCCGGCGAGCAGTACTTC. Its translation: CASSRTWSGEQYF.

V usage is TRBV7-2 and J usage is TRBJ1-1; the match to TRBD1 covers 7 bases. CDR1 and CDR2 from the germline V gene are SGHTA and FQGNSA. After removal of 3 bases from V and 11 bases from J, the junction contained 9 bases not matched to a gene. The length of the CDR3 is 13 residues. Written as DNA, the CDR3 is TGTGCCAGCAGCTTTTCCATCAGGGGGATGGCTTTCTTT. Translation: CASSFSIRGMAFF.

This sequence joins TRBV19 and TRBJ2-7; weak D call: TRBD2 (5 bases). The CDR3 has 15 amino acids. Between the trimmed V and J ends, which lost 2 bases and 1 base, there was a span of 12 bases. Germline lookup yields CDR1 LNHDA and CDR2 SQIVND (reference sequence). The CDR3 is CASSIPRVGSYEQYF. For the CDR3, the DNA is TGTGCCAGTAGTATACCGCGGGTTGGTTCCTACGAGCAGTACTTC. The full variable domain, its missing parts supplied by reference TRBV19 and TRBJ2-7, is DGGITQSPKYLFRKEGQNVTLSCEQNLNHDAMYWYRQDPGQGLRLIYYSQIVNDFQKGDIAEGYSVSREKKESFPLTVTSAQKNPTAFYLCASSIPRVGSYEQYFGPGTRLTVT.

V and J are TRBV10-3 and TRBJ2-3; D may be TRBD2 (5 bases). The V end lost 3 bases, the J end lost 6 bases, and 16 bases lay between the germline ends. The CDR3 sequence is 15 residues long. Germline CDR1 and CDR2: ENHRY and SYGVKD. Written as DNA, the CDR3 is TGTGCCATCAGTGATATCGGAGGCGAACGGGATACGCAGTATTTT. Translating it yields CAISDIGGERDTQYF.

The chain employs TRBV19 and TRBJ2-7; 14 bases align to TRBD2. This CDR3 contains 15 residues. Germline CDR1 reads LNHDA; CDR2 reads SQIVND (reference sequence). V lost 7 bases and J lost 6; bases outside the gene matches: 8. The chain's CDR3 is CASKTSGRAFSEQYF. In DNA form, the CDR3 reads TGTGCCAGTAAGACTAGCGGGAGGGCCTTTAGCGAGCAGTACTTC. The variable domain in full, completed from reference TRBV19 and TRBJ2-7, reads DGGITQSPKYLFRKEGQNVTLSCEQNLNHDAMYWYRQDPGQGLRLIYYSQIVNDFQKGDIAEGYSVSREKKESFPLTVTSAQKNPTAFYLCASKTSGRAFSEQYFGPGTRLTVT.

The V and J genes are TRBV15 and TRBJ2-5, with 14 bases matching TRBD2. The CDR3 is 17 amino acids. V gave up 1 base and J gave up 3 bases; unmatched junction bases: 4. Germline V gene sequence: CDR1 LNHNV, CDR2 YYDKDF (reference sequence). Here the CDR3 DNA reads TGTGCCACCAGCAGAGGACTAGCGGGAGGGCAGGAAGAGACCCAGTACTTC. Translation gives CATSRGLAGGQEETQYF.

The chain employs TRBV5-6 and TRBJ2-7, with TRBD1 matching over 9 bases. The trim removed 4 bases at V and 0 bases at J, leaving 5 bases unmatched. The CDR3 runs 15 residues. Germline V gives CDR1 SGHDT, CDR2 YYEEEE. The CDR3 protein is CASSGGTGPSYEQYF. The CDR3 DNA reads TGTGCCAGCAGCGGAGGGACAGGGCCCTCCTACGAGCAGTACTTC.

In its sample, this clone was seen once. This chain joins TRBV30 and TRBJ2-7; no clear D gene. This CDR3 is built from 11 residues. In germline, CDR1 is GTSNPN, CDR2 SVGIG (reference sequence). V lost 0 bases and J lost 5, with 5 bases in between. CDR3 sequence reads: CAWSVLDEQYF. CDR3 DNA sequence: TGTGCCTGGAGTGTACTTGACGAGCAGTACTTC.

The chain employs TRBV11-1 and TRBJ1-1; possibly TRBD1 for D (6 bases). Per the germline V gene, CDR1 is SGHAT and CDR2 is FQDESV (reference sequence). The V end lost 11 bases, the J end lost 1 base, and 11 bases lay between the germline ends. There are 12 residues in the CDR3. The CDR3 DNA reads as TGTGCCGTGACAGGCCAGAACACTGAAGCTTTCTTT. Encoded protein: CAVTGQNTEAFF.